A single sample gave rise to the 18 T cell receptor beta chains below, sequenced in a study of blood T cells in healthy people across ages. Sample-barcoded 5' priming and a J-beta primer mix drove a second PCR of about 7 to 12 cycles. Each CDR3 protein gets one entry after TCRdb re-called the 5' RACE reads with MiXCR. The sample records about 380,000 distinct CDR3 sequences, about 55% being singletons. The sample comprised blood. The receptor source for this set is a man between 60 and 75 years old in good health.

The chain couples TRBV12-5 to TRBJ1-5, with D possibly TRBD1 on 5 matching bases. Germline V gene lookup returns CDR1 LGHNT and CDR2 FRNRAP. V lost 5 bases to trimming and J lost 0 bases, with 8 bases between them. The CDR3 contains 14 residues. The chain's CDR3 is CASGPTVSNQPQHF. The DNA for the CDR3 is TGTGCTAGTGGTCCGACAGTTAGCAATCAGCCCCAGCATTTT.

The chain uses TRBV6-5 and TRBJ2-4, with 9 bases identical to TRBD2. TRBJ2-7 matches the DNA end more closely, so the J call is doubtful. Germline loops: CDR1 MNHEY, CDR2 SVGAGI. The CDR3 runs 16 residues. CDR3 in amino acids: CASSPGGVAGDYEQYF. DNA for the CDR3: TGTGCCAGCAGTCCCGGGGGGGTAGCGGGAGACTACGAGCAGTACTTC.

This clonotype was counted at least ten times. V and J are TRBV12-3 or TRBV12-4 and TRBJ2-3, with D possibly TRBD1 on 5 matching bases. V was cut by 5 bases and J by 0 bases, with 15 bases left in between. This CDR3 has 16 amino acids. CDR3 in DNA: TGTGCCAGCAGTCCCAGGGCCCGTCGTAGCACAGATACGCAGTATTTT. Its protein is CASSPRARRSTDTQYF.

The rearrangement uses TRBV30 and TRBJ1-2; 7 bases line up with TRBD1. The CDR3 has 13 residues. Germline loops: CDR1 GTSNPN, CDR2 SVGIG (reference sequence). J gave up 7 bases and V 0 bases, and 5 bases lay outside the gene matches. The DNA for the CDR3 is TGTGCCTGGAGTGTATGGACAGGAGCTGGCTACACCTTC. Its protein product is CAWSVWTGAGYTF.

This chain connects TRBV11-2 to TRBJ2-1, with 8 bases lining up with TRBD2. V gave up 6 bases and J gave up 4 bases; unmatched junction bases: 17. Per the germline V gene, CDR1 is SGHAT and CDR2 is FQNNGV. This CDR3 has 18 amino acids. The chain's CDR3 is CASRNPRGGRAYYNEQFF. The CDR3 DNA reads TGTGCCAGCAGGAACCCCCGCGGGGGGAGAGCTTATTACAATGAGCAGTTCTTC.

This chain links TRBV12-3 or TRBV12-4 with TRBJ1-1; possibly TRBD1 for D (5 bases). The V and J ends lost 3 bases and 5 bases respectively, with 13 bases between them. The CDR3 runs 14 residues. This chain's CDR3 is CASSLYGASTEAFF. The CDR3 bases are TGTGCCAGCAGTTTGTATGGGGCATCGACTGAAGCTTTCTTT.

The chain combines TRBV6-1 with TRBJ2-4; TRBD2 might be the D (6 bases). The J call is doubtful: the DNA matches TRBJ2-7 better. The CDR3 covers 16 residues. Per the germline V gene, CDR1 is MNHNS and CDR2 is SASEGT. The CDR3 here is CASSFSSETYPYEQYF. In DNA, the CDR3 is TGTGCCAGCAGTTTTTCTAGCGAGACCTATCCCTACGAGCAGTACTTC.

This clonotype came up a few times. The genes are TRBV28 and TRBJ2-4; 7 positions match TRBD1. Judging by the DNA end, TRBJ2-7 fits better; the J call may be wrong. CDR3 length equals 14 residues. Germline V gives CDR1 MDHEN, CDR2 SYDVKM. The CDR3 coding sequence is TGTGCCAGCAGTTTTGCGGACAGGAGGTACGAGCAGTACTTC. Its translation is CASSFADRRYEQYF.

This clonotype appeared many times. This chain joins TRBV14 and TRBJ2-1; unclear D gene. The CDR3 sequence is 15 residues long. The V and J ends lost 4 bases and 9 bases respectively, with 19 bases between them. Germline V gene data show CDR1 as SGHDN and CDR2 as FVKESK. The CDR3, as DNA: TGTGCCAGCAGCCCACGAGTCTCTTACAACGGTGAGCAGTTCTTC. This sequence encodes CASSPRVSYNGEQFF.

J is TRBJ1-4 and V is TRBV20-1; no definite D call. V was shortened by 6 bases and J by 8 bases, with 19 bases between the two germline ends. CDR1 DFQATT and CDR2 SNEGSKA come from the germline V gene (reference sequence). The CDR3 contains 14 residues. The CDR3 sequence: CSAPDRLMSEKLFF. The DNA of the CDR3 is TGCAGTGCCCCCGACCGACTAATGTCCGAAAAACTGTTTTTT.

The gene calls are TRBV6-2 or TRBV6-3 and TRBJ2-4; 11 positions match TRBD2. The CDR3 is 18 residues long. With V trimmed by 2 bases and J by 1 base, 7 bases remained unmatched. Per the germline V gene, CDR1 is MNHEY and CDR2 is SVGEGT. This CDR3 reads CASSYPSSGRRAKNIQYF. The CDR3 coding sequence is TGTGCCAGCAGTTACCCTTCTAGCGGGAGGAGGGCCAAAAACATTCAGTACTTC.

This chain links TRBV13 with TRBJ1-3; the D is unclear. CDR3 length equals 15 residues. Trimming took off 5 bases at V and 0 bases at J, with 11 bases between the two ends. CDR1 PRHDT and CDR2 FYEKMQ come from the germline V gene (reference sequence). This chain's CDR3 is CASSPYASSGNTIYF. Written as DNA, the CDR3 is TGTGCCAGCAGCCCCTACGCGAGCTCTGGAAACACCATATATTTT. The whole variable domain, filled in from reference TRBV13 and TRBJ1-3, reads AAGVIQSPRHLIKEKRETATLKCYPIPRHDTVYWYQQGPGQDPQFLISFYEKMQSDKGSIPDRFSAQQFSDYHSELNMSSLELGDSALYFCASSPYASSGNTIYFGEGSWLTVV.

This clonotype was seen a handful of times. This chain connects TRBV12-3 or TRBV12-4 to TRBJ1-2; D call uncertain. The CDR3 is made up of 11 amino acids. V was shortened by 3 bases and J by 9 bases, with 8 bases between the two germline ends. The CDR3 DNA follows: TGTGCCAGCAGTTTTGGGAGGAGCTACACCTTC. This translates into CASSFGRSYTF.

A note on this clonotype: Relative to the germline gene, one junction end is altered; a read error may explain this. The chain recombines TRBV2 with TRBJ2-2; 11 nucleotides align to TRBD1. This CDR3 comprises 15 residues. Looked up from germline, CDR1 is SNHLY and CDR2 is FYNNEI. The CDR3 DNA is TGTGCCGGCAGAGGGGACAGGGGGTCCACCGGGGAACTGTTTTTT. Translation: CAGRGDRGSTGELFF.

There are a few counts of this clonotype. The CDR3 is CASSLLAVYGYTF. The CDR3 bases are TGTGCCAGCAGCTTACTGGCAGTGTATGGCTACACCTTC. The chain combines TRBV7-9 with TRBJ1-2; no clear D gene. The CDR3 covers 13 residues. Germline V CDR1 and CDR2: SEHNR, FQNEAQ (reference sequence). V lost 2 bases to trimming and J lost 5 bases, with 9 bases between them.

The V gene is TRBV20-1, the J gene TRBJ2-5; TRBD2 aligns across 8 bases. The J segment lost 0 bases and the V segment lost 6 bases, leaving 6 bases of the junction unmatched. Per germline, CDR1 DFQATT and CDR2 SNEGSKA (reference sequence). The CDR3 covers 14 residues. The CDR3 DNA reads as TGCAGTGCCGCAGGCGGGGGGTACCAAGAGACCCAGTACTTC. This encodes CSAAGGGYQETQYF.

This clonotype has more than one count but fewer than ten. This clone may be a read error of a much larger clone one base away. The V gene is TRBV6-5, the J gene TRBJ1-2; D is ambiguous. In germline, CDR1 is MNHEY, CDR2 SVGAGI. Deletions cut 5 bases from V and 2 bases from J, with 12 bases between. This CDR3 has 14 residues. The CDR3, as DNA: TGTGCCAGCAGTGACCAATTGGGGAACTATGGCTACACCTTC. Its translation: CASSDQLGNYGYTF.

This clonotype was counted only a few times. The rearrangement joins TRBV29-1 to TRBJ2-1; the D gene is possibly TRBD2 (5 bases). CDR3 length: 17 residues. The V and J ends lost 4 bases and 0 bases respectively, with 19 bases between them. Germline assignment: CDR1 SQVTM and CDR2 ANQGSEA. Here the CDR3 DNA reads TGCAGCGTTGTACTAGGTGGTGGTGCGGGCTCCTACAATGAGCAGTTCTTC. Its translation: CSVVLGGGAGSYNEQFF.